These T cell receptor beta chains were read from a single sample in a study of T cell changes during pregnancy in multiple sclerosis. Assay used: immunoSEQ multiplex PCR; TCRdb lists only in-frame clones, some missing. The data hold tens of thousands of clones, with around 92% observed a single time. The input for sequencing was peripheral blood, taken before pregnancy. The receptors shown here come from a female donor with multiple sclerosis, enrolled in a pregnancy study. Each CDR3 is given with its conserved first and last residue. A D gene is named only where the DNA matches it firmly. Clone size is given for some rows only: seen once, a few or many times, or a class if the clone is expanded.

CDR3aa	CDR3nt	d_gene	v_gene	abundance	j_gene
CASSPGQTTDTQYF	TGCGCCAGCAGCCCCGGACAGACCACAGATACGCAGTATTTT	.	TRBV5-1	.	TRBJ2-3
CASSQATLRDTQYF	TGCGCCAGCAGCCAAGCGACTTTGAGAGATACGCAGTATTTT	.	TRBV4-3	.	TRBJ2-3
CASSQGTGRTYEQYF	TGTGCCAGCTCACAAGGGACAGGGAGGACCTACGAGCAGTACTTC	TRBD1	TRBV18	.	TRBJ2-7
CASSLGGHLDEQYF	TGCGCCAGCAGCTTGGGAGGGCACCTGGACGAGCAGTACTTC	.	TRBV5-1	once	TRBJ2-7
CASSHGQTSYNEQFF	TGCGCCAGCAGCCACGGACAGACCTCCTACAATGAGCAGTTCTTC	.	TRBV4-3	.	TRBJ2-1
CASRRQGGTYEQYF	TGCGCCAGCAGAAGACAGGGGGGAACCTACGAGCAGTACTTC	TRBD1	TRBV10-2	.	TRBJ2-7
CASSPHPDTEAFF	TGTGCCAGCAGTCCCCATCCGGACACTGAAGCTTTCTTT	.	TRBV27	.	TRBJ1-1
CASGIAGAGGELFF	TGTGCCAGTGGAATAGCGGGAGCGGGCGGGGAGCTGTTTTTT	TRBD2	TRBV9	once	TRBJ2-2
CASSYPEGELFF	TGTGCCAGCAGTTACCCGGAGGGGGAGCTGTTTTTT	.	TRBV6-6	.	TRBJ2-2
CASSATGTMNTEAFF	TGTGCCAGCAGCGCGACCGGGACAATGAACACTGAAGCTTTCTTT	.	TRBV13	.	TRBJ1-1
CASSGDRVEKLFF	TGTGCCAGCAGTGGAGACAGGGTCGAAAAACTGTTTTTT	TRBD1	TRBV2	.	TRBJ1-4
CASSPSGGVRTGELFF	TGTGCCAGCAGCCCCAGCGGCGGAGTTCGTACCGGGGAGCTGTTTTTT	.	TRBV7-8	.	TRBJ2-2
CAIRAQGLLAGTDTQYF	TGTGCCATCAGAGCCCAGGGCCTTCTAGCGGGAACAGATACGCAGTATTTT	TRBD2	TRBV10-3	once	TRBJ2-3
CASSFQGASYEQYF	TGTGCCAGCAGTTTCCAGGGGGCGTCCTACGAGCAGTACTTC	TRBD1	TRBV27	.	TRBJ2-7
CASVGQANTEAFF	TGTGCCAGTGTGGGGCAGGCGAACACTGAAGCTTTCTTT	.	TRBV19	.	TRBJ1-1
CASSLGRLAGGPGSYNEQFF	TGCGCCAGCAGCTTGGGTCGACTAGCGGGAGGGCCGGGATCCTACAATGAGCAGTTCTTC	TRBD2	TRBV5-1	.	TRBJ2-1
CASSWVGTSGPLAQYF	TGTGCCAGCAGTTGGGTCGGGACTAGCGGACCCCTGGCCCAGTACTTC	TRBD2	TRBV27	.	TRBJ2-5
CASSYGDRHTGELFF	TGTGCCAGCAGTTACGGGGACAGACATACCGGGGAGCTGTTTTTT	TRBD1	TRBV6-5	.	TRBJ2-2
CASSTLETGTENTEAFF	TGTGCCAGTAGTACCCTTGAGACCGGGACAGAGAACACTGAAGCTTTCTTT	TRBD1	TRBV19	.	TRBJ1-1
CASSRRGTGANEQFF	TGTGCCAGCAGCCGCCGCGGGACAGGGGCCAATGAGCAGTTCTTC	TRBD1	TRBV6-5	.	TRBJ2-1